This T cell receptor beta chain was sequenced in a study of blood T cells in healthy people across ages. Study results and limitations: Naive T cell percentage and TCR beta diversity correlated strongly. Researchers said unsorted PBMCs prevented a conclusive naive versus antigen-experienced comparison.

J gave up 0 bases and V 3 bases, and 5 bases lay outside the gene matches. This CDR3 has 16 residues. CDR1 and CDR2 (germline): ENHRY, SYGVKD. PCR was performed a second time for about 7 to 12 cycles using a sample-barcoded 5' primer and a J-beta primer mix. Every sample returned 2.5 million or more CDR3-containing paired-end reads. One entry per CDR3 protein results from TCRdb running MiXCR on the 5' RACE reads. The profile shows 800,000 to 950,000 distinct CDR3 sequences, 45% to 50% of them singletons. This clonotype was picked up a small number of times. As yet, its antigen is unknown. The sample comprised blood. The receptor's source is a man between 25 and 39 years old in good health. The chain has TRBV10-3 and TRBJ2-3, with 8 nucleotides matching TRBD1. This chain's CDR3 is CAISDRDRSSTDTQYF. The CDR3 bases are TGTGCCATCAGTGATCGGGACAGGTCTAGCACAGATACGCAGTATTTT.